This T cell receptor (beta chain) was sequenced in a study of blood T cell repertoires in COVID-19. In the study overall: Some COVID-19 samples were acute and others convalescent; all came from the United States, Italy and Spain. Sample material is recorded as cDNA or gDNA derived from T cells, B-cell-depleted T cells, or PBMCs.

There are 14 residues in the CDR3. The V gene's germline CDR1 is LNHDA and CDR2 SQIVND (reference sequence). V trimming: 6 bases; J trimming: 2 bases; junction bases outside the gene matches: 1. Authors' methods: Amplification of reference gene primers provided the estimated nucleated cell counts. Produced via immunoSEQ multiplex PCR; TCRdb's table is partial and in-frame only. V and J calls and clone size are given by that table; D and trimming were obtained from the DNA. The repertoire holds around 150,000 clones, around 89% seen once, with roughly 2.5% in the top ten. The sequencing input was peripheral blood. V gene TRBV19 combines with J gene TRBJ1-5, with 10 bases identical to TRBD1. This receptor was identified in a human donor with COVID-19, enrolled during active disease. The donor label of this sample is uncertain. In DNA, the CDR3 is TGTGCCAGTAGGGGGACAGGGGGCAATCAGCCCCAGCATTTT. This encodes CASRGTGGNQPQHF.